The source of this TCR beta chain is a study of CD8 T cell repertoires and HIV-1 epitope variants. This CDR3 comprises 15 residues. Germline V gene lookup returns CDR1 SNHLY and CDR2 FYNNEI. Trimming took off 2 bases at V and 0 bases at J, with 8 bases between the two ends. About this clone: Its cognate antigen is unknown.

Data came from immunoSEQ multiplex PCR; TCRdb stores just in-frame clones and leaves some out. This sample has thousands of clones, with 50% to 75% found just once. This clonotype was obtained from a male donor with HIV. Sequencing was performed on cultured CD8+ T cells derived from PBMCs. J is TRBJ2-1 and V is TRBV2; D gene unclear. The CDR3 loop reads CASSESESSYNEQFF. For the CDR3, the DNA is TGTGCCAGCAGTGAATCTGAAAGCTCCTACAATGAGCAGTTCTTC.